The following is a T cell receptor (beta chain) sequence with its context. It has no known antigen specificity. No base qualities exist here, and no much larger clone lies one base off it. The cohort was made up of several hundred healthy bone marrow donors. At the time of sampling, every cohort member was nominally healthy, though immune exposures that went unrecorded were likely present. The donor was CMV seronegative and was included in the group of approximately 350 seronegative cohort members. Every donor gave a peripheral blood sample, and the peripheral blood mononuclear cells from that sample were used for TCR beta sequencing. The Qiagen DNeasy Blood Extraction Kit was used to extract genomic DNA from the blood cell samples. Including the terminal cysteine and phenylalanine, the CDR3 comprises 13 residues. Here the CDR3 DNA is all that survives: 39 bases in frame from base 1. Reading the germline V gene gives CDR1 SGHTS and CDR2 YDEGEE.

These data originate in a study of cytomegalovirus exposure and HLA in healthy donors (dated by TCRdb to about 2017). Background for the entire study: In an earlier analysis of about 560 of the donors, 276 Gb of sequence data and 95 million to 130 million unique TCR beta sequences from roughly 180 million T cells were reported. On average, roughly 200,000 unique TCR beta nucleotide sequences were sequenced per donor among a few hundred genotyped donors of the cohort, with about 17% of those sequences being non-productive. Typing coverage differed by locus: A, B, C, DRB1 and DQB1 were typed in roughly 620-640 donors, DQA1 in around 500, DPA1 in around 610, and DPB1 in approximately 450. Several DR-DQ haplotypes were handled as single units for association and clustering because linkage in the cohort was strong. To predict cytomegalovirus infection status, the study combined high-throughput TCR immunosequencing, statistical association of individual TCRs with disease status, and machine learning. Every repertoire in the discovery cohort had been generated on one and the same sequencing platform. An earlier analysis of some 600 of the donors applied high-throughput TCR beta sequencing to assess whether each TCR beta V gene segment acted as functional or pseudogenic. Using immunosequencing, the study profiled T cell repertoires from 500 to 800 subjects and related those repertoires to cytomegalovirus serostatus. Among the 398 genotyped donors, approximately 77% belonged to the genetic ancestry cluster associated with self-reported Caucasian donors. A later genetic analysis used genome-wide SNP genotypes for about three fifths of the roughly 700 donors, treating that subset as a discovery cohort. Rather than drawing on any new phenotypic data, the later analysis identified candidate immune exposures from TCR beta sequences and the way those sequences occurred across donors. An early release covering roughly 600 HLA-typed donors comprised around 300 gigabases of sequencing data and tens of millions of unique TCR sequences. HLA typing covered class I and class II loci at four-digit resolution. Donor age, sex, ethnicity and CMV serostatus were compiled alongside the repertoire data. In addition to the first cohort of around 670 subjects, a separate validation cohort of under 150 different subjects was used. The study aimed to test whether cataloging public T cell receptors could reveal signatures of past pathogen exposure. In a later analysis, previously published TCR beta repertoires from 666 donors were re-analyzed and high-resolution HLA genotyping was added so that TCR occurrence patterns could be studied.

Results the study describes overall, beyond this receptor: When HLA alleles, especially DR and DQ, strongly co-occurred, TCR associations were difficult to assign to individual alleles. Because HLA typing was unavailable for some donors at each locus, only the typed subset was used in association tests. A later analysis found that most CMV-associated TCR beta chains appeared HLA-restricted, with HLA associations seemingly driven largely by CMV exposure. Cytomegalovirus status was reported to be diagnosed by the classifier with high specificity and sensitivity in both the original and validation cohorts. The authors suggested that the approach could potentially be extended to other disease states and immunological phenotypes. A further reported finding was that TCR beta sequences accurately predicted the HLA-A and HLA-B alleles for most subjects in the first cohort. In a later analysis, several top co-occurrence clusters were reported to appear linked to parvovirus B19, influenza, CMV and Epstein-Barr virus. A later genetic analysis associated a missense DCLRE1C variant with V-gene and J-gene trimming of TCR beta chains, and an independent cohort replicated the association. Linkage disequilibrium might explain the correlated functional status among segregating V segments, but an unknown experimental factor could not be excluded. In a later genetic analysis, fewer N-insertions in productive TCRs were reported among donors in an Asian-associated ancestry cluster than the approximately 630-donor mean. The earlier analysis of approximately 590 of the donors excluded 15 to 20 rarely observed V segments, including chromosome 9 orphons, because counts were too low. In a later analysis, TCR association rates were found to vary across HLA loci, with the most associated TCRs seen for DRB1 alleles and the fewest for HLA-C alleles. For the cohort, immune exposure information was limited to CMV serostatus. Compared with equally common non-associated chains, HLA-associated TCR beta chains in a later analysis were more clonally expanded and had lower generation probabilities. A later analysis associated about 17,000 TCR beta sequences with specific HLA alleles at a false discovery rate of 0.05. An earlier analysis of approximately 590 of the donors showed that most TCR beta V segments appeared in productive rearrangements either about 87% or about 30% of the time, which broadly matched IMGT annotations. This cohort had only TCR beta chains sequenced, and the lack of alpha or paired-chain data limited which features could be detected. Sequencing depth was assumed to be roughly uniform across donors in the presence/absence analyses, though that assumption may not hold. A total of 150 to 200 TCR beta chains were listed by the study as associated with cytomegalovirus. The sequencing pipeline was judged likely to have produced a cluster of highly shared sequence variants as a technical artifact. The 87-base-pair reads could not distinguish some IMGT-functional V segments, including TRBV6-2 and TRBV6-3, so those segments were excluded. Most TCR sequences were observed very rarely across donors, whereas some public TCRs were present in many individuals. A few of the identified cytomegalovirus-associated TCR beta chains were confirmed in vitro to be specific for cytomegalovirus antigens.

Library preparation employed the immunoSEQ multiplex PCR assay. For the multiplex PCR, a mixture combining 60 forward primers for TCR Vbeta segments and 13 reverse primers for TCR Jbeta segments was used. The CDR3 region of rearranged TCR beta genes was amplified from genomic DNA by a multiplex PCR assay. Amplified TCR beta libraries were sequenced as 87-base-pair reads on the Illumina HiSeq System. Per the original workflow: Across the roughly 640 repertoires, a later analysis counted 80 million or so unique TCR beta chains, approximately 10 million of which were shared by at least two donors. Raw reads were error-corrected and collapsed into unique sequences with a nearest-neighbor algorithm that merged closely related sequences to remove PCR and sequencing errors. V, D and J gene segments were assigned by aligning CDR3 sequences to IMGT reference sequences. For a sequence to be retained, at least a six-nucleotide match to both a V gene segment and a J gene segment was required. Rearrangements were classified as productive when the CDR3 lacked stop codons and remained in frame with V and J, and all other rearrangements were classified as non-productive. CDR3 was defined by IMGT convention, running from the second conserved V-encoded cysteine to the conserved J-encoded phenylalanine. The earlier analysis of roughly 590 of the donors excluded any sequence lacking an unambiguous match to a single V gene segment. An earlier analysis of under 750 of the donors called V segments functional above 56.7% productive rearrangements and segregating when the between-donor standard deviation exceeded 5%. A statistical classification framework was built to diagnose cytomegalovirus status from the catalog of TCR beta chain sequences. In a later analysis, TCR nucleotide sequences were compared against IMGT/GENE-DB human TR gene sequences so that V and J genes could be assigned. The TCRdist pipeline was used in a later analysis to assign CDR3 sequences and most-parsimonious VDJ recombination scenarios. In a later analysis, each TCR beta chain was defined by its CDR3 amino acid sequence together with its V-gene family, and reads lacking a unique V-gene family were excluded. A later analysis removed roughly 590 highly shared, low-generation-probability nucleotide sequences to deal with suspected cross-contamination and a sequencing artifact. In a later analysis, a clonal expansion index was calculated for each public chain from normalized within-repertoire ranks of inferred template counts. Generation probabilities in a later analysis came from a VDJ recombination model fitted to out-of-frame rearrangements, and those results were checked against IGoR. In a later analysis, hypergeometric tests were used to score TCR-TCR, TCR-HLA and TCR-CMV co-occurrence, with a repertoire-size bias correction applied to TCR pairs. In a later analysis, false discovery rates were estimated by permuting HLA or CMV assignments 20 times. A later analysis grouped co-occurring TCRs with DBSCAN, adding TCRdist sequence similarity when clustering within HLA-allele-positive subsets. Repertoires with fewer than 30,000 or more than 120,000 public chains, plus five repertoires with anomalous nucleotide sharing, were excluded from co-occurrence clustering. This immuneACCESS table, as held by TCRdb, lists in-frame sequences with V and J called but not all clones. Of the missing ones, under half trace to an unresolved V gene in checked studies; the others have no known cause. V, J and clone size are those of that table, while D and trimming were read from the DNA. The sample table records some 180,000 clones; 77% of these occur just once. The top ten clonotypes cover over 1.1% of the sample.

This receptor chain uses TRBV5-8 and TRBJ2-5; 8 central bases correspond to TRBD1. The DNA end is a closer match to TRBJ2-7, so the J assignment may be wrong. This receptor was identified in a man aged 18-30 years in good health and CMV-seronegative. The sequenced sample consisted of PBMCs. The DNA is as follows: TGTGCCAGCAGCGTGGACAGGGAGTACGAGCAGTACTTC. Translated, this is CASSVDREYEQYF.